This T cell receptor (beta chain) was captured in a study of intratumoral heterogeneity in liver cancer. In the study overall: In the full cohort of approximately 14 patients, the median age was about 60 years and the majority of patients were male. The overall cohort comprised 71 multiregional samples from 15 or so HCC patients, with 51 tumoral and approximately 20 adjacent nontumoral regions. RNA-seq, DNA sequencing, TCR-seq and SNP array data from multiple regions of hepatocellular carcinoma specimens were combined in the study to investigate intratumor heterogeneity.

Samples with the label H were taken from distinct, geographically separated regions of the hepatocellular carcinoma nodule. Every patient had early-stage hepatocellular carcinoma and went to surgical resection without receiving any prior therapy. None of the sampled areas showed macroscopic evidence of necrosis or hemorrhage. Multiple regions from a couple of patients underwent TCR sequencing (ImmunoSeq). Frozen resection tissue samples were collected at a distance of at least 1 cm from each other. The DNeasy blood and tissue kit was used to extract genomic DNA from bulk tissue. TCR beta chain CDR3 regions were sequenced from genomic DNA using the immunoSEQ assay. Primers annealing to V and J segments amplified rearranged VDJ segments. For the original study's pipeline: Clonality and richness metrics were computed with the ImmunoSeq Analyzer software. Fisher's exact test, supplemented by a beta-binomial method for added stringency, was applied to identify differentially abundant clones between regions. Entries here come from immuneACCESS through TCRdb and include only in-frame sequences with V and J called. Some clones fail to appear in such tables; in the studies checked, an unresolved V gene covers under half of the shortfall, and the cause of the remainder is unknown. The DNA gave D and trimming, while V, J and clone size come from that table. The sample profile shows several thousand clones; 55% of them were found once. The ten largest make up approximately 15% of the sample.

Study-wide conclusions, independent of this receptor: Overall T cell clonality did not differ significantly between tumor regions within either sequenced patient. The authors noted a relatively low number of patients and under-sampled tumor-infiltrating lymphocyte representation as limitations. RNA-seq-based estimates of regional differences in tumor-infiltrating lymphocyte burden were reportedly confirmed by TCR sequencing. In each sequenced patient, tumor region a showed significantly more unique T-cell clonal expansions than tumor region b.

On this clone itself: What antigen it recognizes has not been identified. No per-base quality is available; no much larger clone lies one base away.

CDR3 length: 15 amino acids, cysteine to phenylalanine. Solely the CDR3 DNA is kept, with 45 bases framed from the first base. V drops 5 bases and J drops 4 bases, leaving 18 bases in between. Per the germline V gene, SGHVS is the CDR1 and FNYEAQ is the CDR2. The sequence is built from TRBV7-6 and TRBJ2-7, with TRBD2 tentatively as D gene (5 bases match). Sequences were derived from tumor tissue, sampled before any cancer treatment. This clonotype was obtained from a man in his sixties or seventies with hepatocellular carcinoma. The nucleotides read TGTGCCAGCAGCCGGGCTCGAGGGCAGTTATACGAGCAGTACTTC. Translated, this gives CASSRARGQLYEQYF.